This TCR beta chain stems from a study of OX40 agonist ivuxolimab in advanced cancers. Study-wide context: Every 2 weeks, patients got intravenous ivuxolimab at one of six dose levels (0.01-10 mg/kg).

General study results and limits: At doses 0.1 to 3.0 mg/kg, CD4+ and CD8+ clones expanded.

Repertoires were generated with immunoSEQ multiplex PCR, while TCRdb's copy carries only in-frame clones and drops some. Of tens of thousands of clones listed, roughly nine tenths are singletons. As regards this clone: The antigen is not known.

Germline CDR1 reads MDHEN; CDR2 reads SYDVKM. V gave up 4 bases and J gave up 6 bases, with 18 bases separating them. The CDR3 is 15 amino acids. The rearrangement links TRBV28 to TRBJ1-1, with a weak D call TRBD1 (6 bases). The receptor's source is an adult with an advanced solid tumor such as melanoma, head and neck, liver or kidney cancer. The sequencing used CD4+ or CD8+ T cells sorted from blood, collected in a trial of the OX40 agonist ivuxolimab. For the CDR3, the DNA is TGTGCCAGCAGTTCTTACACAGGGTTCGGCGCTGAAGCTTTCTTT. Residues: CASSSYTGFGAEAFF.